This T cell receptor beta chain was retrieved from a study of blood T cell repertoires in COVID-19. For the study at large: PBMCs, B-cell-depleted T cells, or T cells provided the cDNA or gDNA that made up the material.

The germline gives CDR1 LNHDA, CDR2 SQIVND (reference sequence). The CDR3 sequence is 15 residues long. The junction had 10 bases not matched to a gene; V was cut back by 6 bases and J by 4 bases. Data came from immunoSEQ multiplex PCR; TCRdb stores just in-frame clones and leaves some out. The data show approximately 340,000 clones, roughly 87% seen once. The sequencing sample was made of peripheral blood. The V gene is TRBV19, the J gene TRBJ1-2, with 8 nucleotides matching TRBD1. This sequence was found in a man under 40 with COVID-19, enrolled during active disease. The chain's CDR3 is CASSPADRDAYGYTF. CDR3 nucleotide sequence: TGTGCCAGTAGCCCGGCGGACAGGGACGCCTATGGCTACACCTTC. The full variable domain, with the rest looked up from reference TRBV19 and TRBJ1-2, is DGGITQSPKYLFRKEGQNVTLSCEQNLNHDAMYWYRQDPGQGLRLIYYSQIVNDFQKGDIAEGYSVSREKKESFPLTVTSAQKNPTAFYLCASSPADRDAYGYTFGSGTRLTVV.